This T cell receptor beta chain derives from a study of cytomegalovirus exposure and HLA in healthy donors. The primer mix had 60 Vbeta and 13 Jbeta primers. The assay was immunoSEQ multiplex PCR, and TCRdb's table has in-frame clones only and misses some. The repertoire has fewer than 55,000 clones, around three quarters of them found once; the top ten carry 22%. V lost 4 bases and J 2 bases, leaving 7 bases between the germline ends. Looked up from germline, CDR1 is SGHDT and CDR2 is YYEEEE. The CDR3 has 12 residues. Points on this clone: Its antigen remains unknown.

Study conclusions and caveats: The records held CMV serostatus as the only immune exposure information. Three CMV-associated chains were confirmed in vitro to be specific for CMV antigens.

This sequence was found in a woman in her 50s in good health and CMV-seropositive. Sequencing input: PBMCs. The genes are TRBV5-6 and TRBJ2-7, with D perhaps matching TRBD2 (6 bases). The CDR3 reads CASSTGAYEQYF. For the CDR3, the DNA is TGTGCCAGCAGCACGGGGGCCTACGAGCAGTACTTC.